The rows below give T cell receptor beta chains drawn from one sample of a study of cytomegalovirus exposure and HLA in healthy donors. Only in-frame clones appear in the TCRdb table, and some are missing; sequencing was by immunoSEQ multiplex PCR. The repertoire consists of 100,000 to 150,000 clones, with around 85% occurring once and the leading ten covering about 1.8%. Sequenced: PBMCs. The receptors derive from a boy under 18 in good health and CMV-seronegative. CDR3s include the opening cysteine and the closing phenylalanine or tryptophan. Each record gives: J gene, CDR3 length, D gene, V gene, clone size, CDR3 DNA, CDR3 protein. The D gene is left open where the match is weak. The size of a clone is reported for some rows only, either as once, few or many, or as a class for expanded clones.

J gene: TRBJ2-5; CDR3 length: 14; D gene: TRBD2; V gene: TRBV5-4; clone size: -; CDR3 DNA: TGTGCCAGCAGCTTGGTGCGGGGGGGGGAGACCCAGTACTTC; CDR3 protein: CASSLVRGGETQYF
J gene: TRBJ2-3; CDR3 length: 16; D gene: TRBD1; V gene: TRBV5-4; clone size: -; CDR3 DNA: TGTGCCAGCAGCCTTGAAAGACAGGGGTTTACAGATACGCAGTATTTT; CDR3 protein: CASSLERQGFTDTQYF
J gene: TRBJ1-2; CDR3 length: 12; D gene: TRBD1; V gene: TRBV29-1; clone size: -; CDR3 DNA: TGCAGCGTTGAGGGACAGTCCTATGGCTACACCTTC; CDR3 protein: CSVEGQSYGYTF
J gene: TRBJ2-7; CDR3 length: 16; D gene: -; V gene: TRBV7-3; clone size: once; CDR3 DNA: TGTGCCAGCAGCTTAACAGGGGGGGCGGATTCCTACGAGCAGTACTTC; CDR3 protein: CASSLTGGADSYEQYF
J gene: TRBJ2-7; CDR3 length: 15; D gene: -; V gene: TRBV28; clone size: -; CDR3 DNA: TGTGCCAGCAGTTCAGACAGGTCCCTCTCCTACGAGCAGTACTTC; CDR3 protein: CASSSDRSLSYEQYF
J gene: TRBJ2-3; CDR3 length: 15; D gene: TRBD1; V gene: TRBV19; clone size: -; CDR3 DNA: TGTGCCAGTAGTATCGGGACAGGCGGTCCAGATACGCAGTATTTT; CDR3 protein: CASSIGTGGPDTQYF
J gene: TRBJ2-6; CDR3 length: 16; D gene: -; V gene: TRBV4-3; clone size: few; CDR3 DNA: TGCGCCAGCAGCCAAGAACAGGGAACAGGGGCCAACGTCCTGACTTTC; CDR3 protein: CASSQEQGTGANVLTF
J gene: TRBJ2-5; CDR3 length: 13; D gene: -; V gene: TRBV30; clone size: -; CDR3 DNA: TGTGCCTGGGCAGGGGGGCGTCAAGAGACCCAGTACTTC; CDR3 protein: CAWAGGRQETQYF
J gene: TRBJ1-1; CDR3 length: 14; D gene: TRBD1; V gene: TRBV7-6; clone size: few; CDR3 DNA: TGTGCCAGCAACGACAGGGTTTCTTACACTGAAGCTTTCTTT; CDR3 protein: CASNDRVSYTEAFF
J gene: TRBJ2-2; CDR3 length: 12; D gene: -; V gene: TRBV5-4; clone size: -; CDR3 DNA: TGTGCCAGCAGCTTGGGAGCCGGGGAGCTGTTTTTT; CDR3 protein: CASSLGAGELFF
J gene: TRBJ2-5; CDR3 length: 14; D gene: TRBD1; V gene: TRBV2; clone size: -; CDR3 DNA: TGTGCCAGCAAGCTCGGACAGGTCCAAGAGACCCAGTACTTC; CDR3 protein: CASKLGQVQETQYF
J gene: TRBJ1-1; CDR3 length: 12; D gene: -; V gene: TRBV6-6; clone size: few; CDR3 DNA: TGTGCCAGCAGCCCATCAAACACTGAAGCTTTCTTT; CDR3 protein: CASSPSNTEAFF
J gene: TRBJ2-7; CDR3 length: 15; D gene: TRBD1; V gene: TRBV7-6; clone size: -; CDR3 DNA: TGTGCCAGCAGCTTAGTCGGGACAGCCTCCTACGAGCAGTACTTC; CDR3 protein: CASSLVGTASYEQYF
J gene: TRBJ2-2; CDR3 length: 17; D gene: TRBD2; V gene: TRBV2; clone size: -; CDR3 DNA: TGTGCCAGCAGTCGGGGACTAGCGGGGGGCCTCACCGGGGAGCTGTTTTTT; CDR3 protein: CASSRGLAGGLTGELFF
J gene: TRBJ1-5; CDR3 length: 13; D gene: -; V gene: TRBV6-5; clone size: -; CDR3 DNA: TGTGCCAGCAGAAAGGGGTACAATCAGCCCCAGCATTTT; CDR3 protein: CASRKGYNQPQHF
J gene: TRBJ2-1; CDR3 length: 14; D gene: TRBD2; V gene: TRBV11-3; clone size: -; CDR3 DNA: TGTGCCAGCAGCGAAGCGGGGGGCTACAATGAGCAGTTCTTC; CDR3 protein: CASSEAGGYNEQFF
J gene: TRBJ2-3; CDR3 length: 16; D gene: -; V gene: TRBV6-5; clone size: -; CDR3 DNA: TGTGCCAGCAGTTACCGGACGGGAGTGGACACAGATACGCAGTATTTT; CDR3 protein: CASSYRTGVDTDTQYF
J gene: TRBJ2-7; CDR3 length: 15; D gene: TRBD2; V gene: TRBV4-1; clone size: -; CDR3 DNA: TGCGCCAGCAGCCAATGGACTAGCGGATCCTACGAGCAGTACTTC; CDR3 protein: CASSQWTSGSYEQYF
J gene: TRBJ1-5; CDR3 length: 15; D gene: TRBD1; V gene: TRBV4-3; clone size: -; CDR3 DNA: TGCGCCAGCAGCCAGAGGACAGGTAGCAATCAGCCCCAGCATTTT; CDR3 protein: CASSQRTGSNQPQHF
J gene: TRBJ1-2; CDR3 length: 13; D gene: TRBD1; V gene: TRBV5-1; clone size: -; CDR3 DNA: TGCGCCAGCAGATACCCTGGACAGGGAGGCTACACCTTC; CDR3 protein: CASRYPGQGGYTF
J gene: TRBJ1-1; CDR3 length: 15; D gene: TRBD1; V gene: TRBV5-6; clone size: -; CDR3 DNA: TGTGCCAGCAGCCTTAGGGGACAGGGGTATACTGAAGCTTTCTTT; CDR3 protein: CASSLRGQGYTEAFF
J gene: TRBJ2-5; CDR3 length: 14; D gene: TRBD2; V gene: TRBV9; clone size: -; CDR3 DNA: TGTGCCAGCAGCGTAGGATCTAGCGGGGGATCCCAGTACTTC; CDR3 protein: CASSVGSSGGSQYF
J gene: TRBJ1-2; CDR3 length: 14; D gene: -; V gene: TRBV11-2; clone size: -; CDR3 DNA: TGTGCCAGCAGCTCGCAGGGTTTAGGAGATGGCTACACCTTC; CDR3 protein: CASSSQGLGDGYTF
J gene: TRBJ2-1; CDR3 length: 14; D gene: -; V gene: TRBV7-8; clone size: once; CDR3 DNA: TGTGCCAGCAGCTTAGCGGTGGGAGGTAATGAGCAGTTCTTC; CDR3 protein: CASSLAVGGNEQFF
J gene: TRBJ2-1; CDR3 length: 15; D gene: -; V gene: TRBV4-1; clone size: -; CDR3 DNA: TGCGCCAGCAGCGCGCCTGAGTTCTCCTACAATGAGCAGTTCTTC; CDR3 protein: CASSAPEFSYNEQFF
J gene: TRBJ2-7; CDR3 length: 14; D gene: -; V gene: TRBV7-3; clone size: -; CDR3 DNA: TGTGCCAGCAGCAAGAGGGCAGGGGAGCTCGAGCAGTACTTC; CDR3 protein: CASSKRAGELEQYF
J gene: TRBJ2-7; CDR3 length: 14; D gene: -; V gene: TRBV5-1; clone size: -; CDR3 DNA: TGCGCCAGCAGCTTGATCCCGGGTAATAACGAGCAGTACTTC; CDR3 protein: CASSLIPGNNEQYF
J gene: TRBJ2-7; CDR3 length: 11; D gene: TRBD1; V gene: TRBV27; clone size: -; CDR3 DNA: TGTGCCAGCAGTACAGGGGACGAGCAGTACTTC; CDR3 protein: CASSTGDEQYF
J gene: TRBJ2-2; CDR3 length: 13; D gene: -; V gene: TRBV19; clone size: -; CDR3 DNA: TGTGCCAGTAGTAAGGGGCAAGTCGGGGAGCTGTTTTTT; CDR3 protein: CASSKGQVGELFF
J gene: TRBJ1-2; CDR3 length: 13; D gene: -; V gene: TRBV19; clone size: -; CDR3 DNA: TGTGCCAGCCAGACAGATCCTAACTATGGCTACACCTTC; CDR3 protein: CASQTDPNYGYTF
J gene: TRBJ2-1; CDR3 length: 17; D gene: TRBD2; V gene: TRBV29-1; clone size: -; CDR3 DNA: TGCAGCGTTGATGCCCAAACACTAGCGGGGGGCTACAATGAGCAGTTCTTC; CDR3 protein: CSVDAQTLAGGYNEQFF
J gene: TRBJ2-1; CDR3 length: 14; D gene: TRBD2; V gene: TRBV30; clone size: -; CDR3 DNA: TGTGCCTGGAGCTGGACTAGCGGGAAAACTGAGCAGTTCTTC; CDR3 protein: CAWSWTSGKTEQFF
J gene: TRBJ1-5; CDR3 length: 15; D gene: TRBD1; V gene: TRBV7-9; clone size: -; CDR3 DNA: TGTGCCAGCAGACATTGGACAGGGCGCAATCAGCCCCAGCATTTT; CDR3 protein: CASRHWTGRNQPQHF
J gene: TRBJ1-2; CDR3 length: 13; D gene: TRBD1; V gene: TRBV5-1; clone size: -; CDR3 DNA: TGCGCCAGCAGCTTGACAGGGGTCTCTGGCTACACCTTC; CDR3 protein: CASSLTGVSGYTF
J gene: TRBJ2-3; CDR3 length: 15; D gene: TRBD1; V gene: TRBV7-9; clone size: -; CDR3 DNA: TGTGCCAGCAGCTTGCAGGGGGTTCGCACAGATACGCAGTATTTT; CDR3 protein: CASSLQGVRTDTQYF
J gene: TRBJ2-5; CDR3 length: 14; D gene: -; V gene: TRBV6-1; clone size: few; CDR3 DNA: TGTGCCAGCAGTGTGAGGGCATTAGGGGAGACCCAGTACTTC; CDR3 protein: CASSVRALGETQYF
J gene: TRBJ2-5; CDR3 length: 14; D gene: -; V gene: TRBV7-9; clone size: -; CDR3 DNA: TGTGCCAGCAGCTTAGCGTCTCTTGCGGAGACCCAGTACTTC; CDR3 protein: CASSLASLAETQYF
J gene: TRBJ2-1; CDR3 length: 14; D gene: -; V gene: TRBV5-1; clone size: -; CDR3 DNA: TGCGCCAGCTCGATGATGCGGGGCAACAATGAGCAGTTCTTC; CDR3 protein: CASSMMRGNNEQFF
J gene: TRBJ2-6; CDR3 length: 18; D gene: -; V gene: TRBV21-1; clone size: -; CDR3 DNA: TGTGCCAGCCCCCCAGGGGCAGGGATTGTGTCCGGGGCCAACGTCCTGACTTTC; CDR3 protein: CASPPGAGIVSGANVLTF
J gene: TRBJ2-7; CDR3 length: 17; D gene: TRBD2; V gene: TRBV7-9; clone size: -; CDR3 DNA: TGTGCCAGCAGCCTCTCCTTATTGGCGGGGGGGGAGGGGGAGCAGTACTTC; CDR3 protein: CASSLSLLAGGEGEQYF
J gene: TRBJ2-5; CDR3 length: 16; D gene: -; V gene: TRBV29-1; clone size: once; CDR3 DNA: TGCAGCGTTGAAGATGAACTGAGGCTAGCTCATGAGACCCAGTACTTC; CDR3 protein: CSVEDELRLAHETQYF
J gene: TRBJ2-7; CDR3 length: 14; D gene: TRBD1; V gene: TRBV2; clone size: once; CDR3 DNA: TGTGCCAGCAGTGAAGTGGCAGGGGGCTACGAGCAGTACTTC; CDR3 protein: CASSEVAGGYEQYF
J gene: TRBJ2-2; CDR3 length: 13; D gene: -; V gene: TRBV19; clone size: -; CDR3 DNA: TGTGCCAGTAGTATCTCCCACACCGGGGAGCTGTTTTTT; CDR3 protein: CASSISHTGELFF
J gene: TRBJ1-2; CDR3 length: 16; D gene: -; V gene: TRBV4-3; clone size: -; CDR3 DNA: TGCGCCAGCAGCCAAGACGTGGGGGGGCGCGGCTATGGCTACACCTTC; CDR3 protein: CASSQDVGGRGYGYTF
J gene: TRBJ1-5; CDR3 length: 13; D gene: -; V gene: TRBV6-1; clone size: -; CDR3 DNA: TGTGCCAGCATTACAGGAAGAGATCAGCCCCAGCATTTT; CDR3 protein: CASITGRDQPQHF
J gene: TRBJ1-1; CDR3 length: 15; D gene: -; V gene: TRBV5-6; clone size: -; CDR3 DNA: TGTGCCAGCAGCTTGGACAGGGATGGCAACACTGAAGCTTTCTTT; CDR3 protein: CASSLDRDGNTEAFF
J gene: TRBJ1-5; CDR3 length: 13; D gene: -; V gene: TRBV7-9; clone size: once; CDR3 DNA: TGTGCCAGCAAAACGGAGGGCAATCAGCCCCAGCATTTT; CDR3 protein: CASKTEGNQPQHF